One and the same sample provided the 10 T cell receptor beta chains below, sequenced in a study of cytotoxic CD8 clonotypes in ibrutinib-treated CLL listed by TCRdb under 2021. The sample's time point label, decoded: approximately 25 months on ibrutinib. Library preparation was by the immunoSEQ multiplex PCR assay. This is the immuneACCESS table as TCRdb keeps it, with only in-frame sequences that have V and J called. A part of the clones is gone; compared with another copy, unresolved V genes explain less than half, and the rest is unexplained. This sample lists roughly 250,000 clones; roughly 70% were detected once. Of the sample, 15% is held by the ten largest clones. The sequenced sample was PBMCs, obtained after 24 months of ibrutinib treatment. The source is a human donor with chronic lymphocytic leukemia.

This clone was detected only once. V gene TRBV18 combines with J gene TRBJ2-6; no firm D call. The ends were cut back, 3 bases at V and 0 bases at J, with 6 bases in the middle. The CDR3 is made up of 15 amino acids. Germline CDR1 and CDR2: KGHSH and LQKENI. The CDR3 is CASSPERSGANVLTF. The CDR3, as DNA: TGTGCCAGCTCACCGGAACGCTCTGGGGCCAACGTCCTGACTTTC. Drawing the rest from reference TRBV18 and TRBJ2-6, the complete variable domain is NAGVMQNPRHLVRRRGQEARLRCSPMKGHSHVYWYRQLPEEGLKFMVYLQKENIIDESGMPKERFSAEFPKEGPSILRIQQVVRGDSAAYFCASSPERSGANVLTFGAGSRLTVL.

The chain is built from TRBV5-1 and TRBJ2-3; possibly TRBD1 or TRBD2 for D (6 bases each). Germline V gives CDR1 SGHRS, CDR2 YFSETQ. V was pared by 4 bases and J by 2 bases, with 14 bases between. This CDR3 has 15 residues. CDR3 protein: CASSPGAKPTDTQYF. The CDR3 DNA reads as TGCGCCAGCAGCCCGGGGGCCAAACCCACAGATACGCAGTATTTT.

CDR3 residues: CASSLLAQATSVGTQYF. The CDR3 DNA reads as TGTGCCAGCAGTTTATTGGCCCAAGCAACCAGCGTAGGTACGCAGTATTTT. The rearrangement joins TRBV27 to TRBJ2-3, with D uncertain. V lost 1 base, J lost 8 bases, and 22 bases lay in between. This CDR3 has 17 amino acids. From germline, CDR1 is MNHEY and CDR2 SMNVEV (reference sequence).

The V and J genes are TRBV28 and TRBJ2-7, with D perhaps TRBD2 (5 bases). In germline, CDR1 is MDHEN, CDR2 SYDVKM. CDR3 length: 16 residues. V was clipped by 4 bases and J by 9 bases, with 25 bases between them. This chain's CDR3 is CASSSSSGIGTLGQYF. CDR3 coding DNA: TGTGCCAGCAGTTCATCGTCCGGGATCGGAACTTTAGGGCAGTACTTC.

The CDR3 spells CASSYGGIEQYF. The CDR3 coding sequence is TGTGCCAGCAGTTACGGGGGGATCGAGCAGTACTTC. This chain connects TRBV6-5 to TRBJ2-7; a possible D gene is TRBD2 (6 bases). V lost 2 bases to trimming and J lost 6 bases, with 8 bases between them. There are 12 residues in the CDR3. Per germline, CDR1 MNHEY and CDR2 SVGAGI.

The chain links TRBV18 to TRBJ1-1, with D possibly TRBD1 on 5 matching bases. This CDR3 is 15 amino acids long. V lost 3 bases, J lost 2 bases, and 13 bases lay in between. CDR1 is KGHSH and CDR2 is LQKENI in the germline V gene. CDR3 sequence (DNA): TGTGCCAGCTCACCGCGAACAGGCGGTAACACTGAAGCTTTCTTT. This encodes CASSPRTGGNTEAFF.

The rearrangement links TRBV25-1 to TRBJ2-3; D gene ambiguous. Germline V CDR1 and CDR2: MGHDK, SYGVNS. V lost 1 base and J lost 8, with 10 bases in between. The CDR3 extends over 13 amino acids. The CDR3 DNA is TGTGCCAGCAGTGAATTAAACGTTGGTACGCAGTATTTT. Translation: CASSELNVGTQYF.

The rearrangement joins TRBV5-6 to TRBJ1-2; D is uncertain. CDR1 SGHDT and CDR2 YYEEEE come from the germline V gene. The CDR3 has 14 residues. V lost 4 bases and J 4 bases, leaving 14 bases between the germline ends. CDR3 sequence reads: CASSDLRGPYGYTF. In nucleotides, the CDR3 is TGTGCCAGCAGCGACCTACGAGGGCCCTATGGCTACACCTTC.

The chain combines TRBV2 with TRBJ2-7, with 7 bases matching TRBD2. Germline CDR1 SNHLY, CDR2 FYNNEI. J was trimmed by 6 bases and V by 9 bases; bases with no gene match: 11. This CDR3 spans 13 amino acids. CDR3 amino acids: CASGGDQGSEQYF. The CDR3 nucleotides read TGTGCCAGTGGGGGGGACCAAGGTAGCGAGCAGTACTTC.

This clone was seen a handful of times. This chain connects TRBV9 to TRBJ2-7, with TRBD1 as a possible D gene (9 bases). Trimming cost V 2 bases and J 2 bases, with 14 bases left between them. This CDR3 contains 15 residues. Germline CDR1 is SGDLS and CDR2 is YYNGEE. The CDR3 DNA is TGTGCCAGCAGCGTTAGCGGGACAGGGCCCTACGAGCAGTACTTC. Translating gives CASSVSGTGPYEQYF.